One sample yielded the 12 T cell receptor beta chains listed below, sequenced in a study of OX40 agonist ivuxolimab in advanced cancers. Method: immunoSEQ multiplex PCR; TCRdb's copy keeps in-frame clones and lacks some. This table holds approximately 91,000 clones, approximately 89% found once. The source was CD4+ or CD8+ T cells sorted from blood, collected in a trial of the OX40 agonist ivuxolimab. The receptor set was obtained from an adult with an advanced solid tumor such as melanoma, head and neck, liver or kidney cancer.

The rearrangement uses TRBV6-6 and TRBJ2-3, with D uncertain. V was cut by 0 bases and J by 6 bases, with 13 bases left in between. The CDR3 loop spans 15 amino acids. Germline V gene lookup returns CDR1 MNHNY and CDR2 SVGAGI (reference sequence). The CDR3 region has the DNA TGTGCCAGCAGTTACTCGTCCAACCCCCCCGATACGCAGTATTTT. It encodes CASSYSSNPPDTQYF.

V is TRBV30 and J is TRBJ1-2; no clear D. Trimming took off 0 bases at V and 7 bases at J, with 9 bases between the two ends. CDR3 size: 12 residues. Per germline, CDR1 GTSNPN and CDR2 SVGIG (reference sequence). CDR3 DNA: TGTGCCTGGAGTGTAAGGAACGGTGGCTACACCTTC. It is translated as CAWSVRNGGYTF.

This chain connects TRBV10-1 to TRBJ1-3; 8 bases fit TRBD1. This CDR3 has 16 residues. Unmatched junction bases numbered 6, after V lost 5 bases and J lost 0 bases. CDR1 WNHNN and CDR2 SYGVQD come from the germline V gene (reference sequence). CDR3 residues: CASSPGTGTSGNTIYF. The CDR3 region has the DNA TGCGCCAGCAGTCCCGGGACAGGTACCTCTGGAAACACCATATATTTT.

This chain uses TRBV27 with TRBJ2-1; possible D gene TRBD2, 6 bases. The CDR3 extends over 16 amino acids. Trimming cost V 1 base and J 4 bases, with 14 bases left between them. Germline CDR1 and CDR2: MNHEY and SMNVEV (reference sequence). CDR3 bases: TGTGCCAGCAGTTTATTATTGCGGGATGGGTACAATGAGCAGTTCTTC. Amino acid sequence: CASSLLLRDGYNEQFF.

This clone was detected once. The DNA for the CDR3 is TGTGCCAGCAGCCAGAGGACAGGACACTACGAGCAGTACTTC. It codes for CASSQRTGHYEQYF. The J gene is TRBJ2-7, the V gene TRBV7-9; 7 bases are shared with TRBD1. Germline V lookup: CDR1 SEHNR, CDR2 FQNEAQ (reference sequence). This CDR3 contains 14 residues. The V gene end was trimmed by 5 bases and the J gene end by 3 bases; junction bases not matched to a gene: 7.

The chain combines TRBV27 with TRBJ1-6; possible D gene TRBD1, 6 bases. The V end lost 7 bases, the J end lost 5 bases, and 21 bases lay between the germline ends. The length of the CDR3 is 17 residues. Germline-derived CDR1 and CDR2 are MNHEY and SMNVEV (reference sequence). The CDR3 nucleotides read TGTGCCAGCACCCTGGGCGGACAGTATGGAGATAATTCACCCCTCCACTTT. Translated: CASTLGGQYGDNSPLHF.

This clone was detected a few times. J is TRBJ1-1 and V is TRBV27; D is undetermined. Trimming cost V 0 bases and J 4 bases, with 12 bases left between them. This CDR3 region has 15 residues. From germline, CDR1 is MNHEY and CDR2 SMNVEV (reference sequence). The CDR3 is CASSLSAWQSTEAFF. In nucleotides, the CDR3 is TGTGCCAGCAGTTTATCCGCTTGGCAGTCCACTGAAGCTTTCTTT.

CDR3: CASSIPGDYGYTF. The CDR3, as DNA: TGTGCCAGCAGCATACCAGGGGACTATGGCTACACCTTC. The chain carries TRBV7-8 and TRBJ1-2; TRBD1 might be the D (6 bases). V was clipped by 5 bases and J by 3 bases, with 10 bases between them. CDR1 and CDR2 from the germline V gene are SGHVS and FQNEAQ. The CDR3 totals 13 residues.

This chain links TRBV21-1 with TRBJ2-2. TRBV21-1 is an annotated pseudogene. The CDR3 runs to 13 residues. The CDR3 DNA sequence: TGTGCCAGCAGCAATTCACGCACCGGGGAGCTGTTTTTT. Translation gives CASSNSRTGELFF.

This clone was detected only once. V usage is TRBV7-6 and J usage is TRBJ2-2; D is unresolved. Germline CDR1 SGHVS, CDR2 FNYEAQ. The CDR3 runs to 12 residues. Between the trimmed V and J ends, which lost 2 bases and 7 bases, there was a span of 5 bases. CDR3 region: CASSLFGGELFF. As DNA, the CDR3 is TGTGCCAGCAGCTTATTTGGCGGGGAGCTGTTTTTT.

In DNA, the CDR3 is TGTGCCAGCAGCATTGACAGGGGGCGAGGCTACACCTTC. It specifies CASSIDRGRGYTF. The gene calls are TRBV7-3 and TRBJ1-2, with 10 bases that match TRBD1. Germline assignment: CDR1 SGHTA and CDR2 FQGTGA. V lost 5 bases to trimming and J lost 8 bases; unmatched junction nucleotides: 5. The CDR3 covers 13 residues.

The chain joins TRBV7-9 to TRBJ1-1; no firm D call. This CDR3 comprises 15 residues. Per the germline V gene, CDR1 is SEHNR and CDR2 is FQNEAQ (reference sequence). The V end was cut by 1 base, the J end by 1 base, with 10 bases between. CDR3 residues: CASSLDGRSNTEAFF. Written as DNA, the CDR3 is TGTGCCAGCAGCTTAGACGGCAGGTCGAACACTGAAGCTTTCTTT.